This T cell receptor beta chain was captured by sequencing in a study of blood T cells in healthy people across ages (dated by TCRdb to about 2015). Regarding the research as a whole: Template switching captured roughly one uniquely barcoded TCR beta cDNA molecule per two T cells in model experiments. Using deep sequencing normalized with unique cDNA molecular identifiers, the study measured how TCR beta repertoire diversity changes with age. Donors were grouped into four age groups: young (average approximately 15 years), middle-aged (around 39), aged (around 56) and long-lived (approximately 78). To avoid experimental bias, donors of different ages were randomly spread across the sequencing lanes. Using the same blood draw, the study looked at two additional independent replicas of 1 million unique cDNA reads for two donors, one aged 18 to 30 and the other aged 80 or older. What the work shows at the level of the full study, not this receptor alone: Observed TCR beta diversity correlated strongly with the percentage of naive T cells measured by flow cytometry. Total diversity estimates from one million sequenced T cells were considered lower bounds and underestimates. The CMV infection status of donors was not known, potentially confounding age-related changes in expanded clonotypes. Since profiling was done on bulk unsorted PBMCs, naive and antigen-experienced compartments could not be conclusively compared. Compared with the aged group, more naive CD4+ T cells, fewer expanded clones and increased TCR diversity were shown by the long-lived group, suggesting age selection. Observed TCR beta diversity per million T cells fell roughly linearly with age, and a significant reduction was already apparent by age roughly 40.

This clonotype was counted between two and nine times. What antigen it recognizes has not been identified. The input lacks base qualities; no much larger clone sits a single base away. The protocol used for the library was 5' RACE. The instrument given in TCRdb is Illumina HiSeq 2500. A second about 7 to 11 cycle PCR used a sample-barcoded 5' primer and a J-beta primer mix. A unique molecular identifier was introduced onto each TCR beta cDNA molecule by a template-switch 5' adaptor carrying 12 random nucleotides. At least 2.5 million CDR3-containing paired-end reads were obtained from each sample. The Mint cDNA synthesis kit, primed by a TRBC-specific oligonucleotide, was used to synthesize first-strand cDNA from all RNA. Following uracil-DNA glycosylase treatment, a first 18-cycle PCR with universal primers M1SS and BC2_uni_R was performed on all cDNA. The source study handled its data this way. Each sample was normalized by randomly selecting 1 million high-quality reads, each carrying a distinct molecular identifier. Reads sharing molecular identifiers were discarded rather than binned into consensus sequences. MiTCR, set to a Q25 quality threshold and the strictest error-elimination algorithm, was used for CDR3 identification, clonotype clustering and error correction. A nonparametric unseen species model with Euler transformation was used to estimate a lower bound on total TCR beta diversity. TCRdb redid the processing of the public reads, applying fastp at Q25 and MiXCR, and retained in-frame beta chains. Rows matching on CDR3 protein sequence are summarized as one entry with the most common DNA and genes. For this entry, the V and J calls and clone size follow TCRdb and not the study's own pipeline. This sample is represented by about 620,000 distinct CDR3 sequences; around 20% of them were singletons. Approximately 3.6% of the sample goes to the ten largest clones.

The CDR3 covers 14 residues, taking in both the cysteine and the phenylalanine. The read is trimmed to its CDR3 DNA, 42 bases read in frame from base 1. The germline V gene gives CDR1 as SGDLS and CDR2 as YYNGEE. The donors were a few dozen Caucasian individuals from Russia, aged roughly 6 to 100 years, who were systemically healthy. Each donor gave about 9.2 milliliters of peripheral blood, drawn into EDTA-treated Vacutainer tubes. PBMCs were isolated by Ficoll-Paque density-gradient centrifugation, with at least 7 million obtained per sample. Trizol reagent was used to extract total RNA from the PBMCs, yielding at least 6 micrograms per sample. For every donor, flow cytometry on a PBMC aliquot measured the percentage of naive CD45RAhigh/CD27high T cells.

Sequenced material: blood. Rearrangement joined TRBV9 to TRBJ2-5; the D gene is possibly TRBD1, with 5 bases matching. The J call may be incorrect, as the DNA end agrees better with TRBJ2-7. The clonotype comes from a man aged 65 to 79 in good health. The sequence in DNA is TGTGCCAGCAGCGTTGGGGCAGCTACTCTCGAGCAGTACTTC. This is translated as CASSVGAATLEQYF.